The 23 T cell receptor beta chains in this list originate from one sample, sequenced in a study of PD-L1 blockade in urothelial cancer. Profiled with immunoSEQ multiplex PCR; TCRdb holds only in-frame clones, not every one. The top ten clones hold more than 3% of a sample with roughly 20,000 clones, about 90% of them seen once. The specimen comprised PBMCs, sampled around atezolizumab (anti-PD-L1) treatment. All receptors derive from a man between 45 and 60 years old with urothelial cancer.

This rearrangement joins TRBV6-1 to TRBJ1-6; possible D gene TRBD1, 6 bases. V dropped 1 base and J dropped 7 bases, with 8 bases sitting between them. The germline CDR1 and CDR2 sequences are MNHNS and SASEGT. The length of the CDR3 is 14 residues. CDR3 coding DNA: TGTGCCAGCAGTGAAGTTGGACAGAATTCACCCCTCCACTTT. Its translation: CASSEVGQNSPLHF.

The V gene is TRBV27, the J gene TRBJ2-7; 7 bases align to TRBD2. V dropped 11 bases and J dropped 3; count of bases not matched to a gene: 10. The CDR3 covers 13 residues. CDR1 is MNHEY and CDR2 is SMNVEV in the germline V gene (reference sequence). The CDR3 region is CAVGGILGYEQYF. CDR3 bases: TGTGCCGTCGGGGGGATCCTGGGCTACGAGCAGTACTTC.

The chain combines TRBV25-1 with TRBJ2-1; 11 bases fit TRBD2. CDR3 length: 12 residues. The V and J ends lost 6 bases and 16 bases, in that order; junction bases with no gene match: 8. Germline V gives CDR1 MGHDK, CDR2 SYGVNS. The CDR3 DNA follows: TGTGCCAGCAGAACTTTAGCGGGGGGGATATTCTTC. It translates to CASRTLAGGIFF. Drawing the rest from reference TRBV25-1 and TRBJ2-1, the complete variable domain is EADIYQTPRYLVIGTGKKITLECSQTMGHDKMYWYQQDPGMELHLIHYSYGVNSTEKGDLSSESTVSRIRTEHFPLTLESARPSHTSQYLCASRTLAGGIFFGPGTRLTVL.

The gene calls are TRBV6-4 and TRBJ2-2, with TRBD2 matching 8 bases. CDR3 length: 16 amino acids. Germline V CDR1 and CDR2: MRHNA, SNTAGT. V lost 8 bases, J lost 6 bases, and 14 bases stayed unmatched. CDR3 sequence: CASSTSGTSYAGELFF. CDR3 nucleotides: TGTGCCAGCTCGACCTCCGGGACTAGTTATGCCGGGGAGCTGTTTTTT.

This rearrangement joins TRBV29-1 to TRBJ1-2; D possibly corresponds to TRBD1 (5 bases). The V gene lost 6 bases and the J gene lost 8 bases, with 16 bases spanning the gap. CDR1 is SQVTM, CDR2 ANQGSEA, per germline. CDR3 length: 12 amino acids. CDR3 sequence (DNA): TGCAGCGTCGCCAGGGTAAACGGCGGCTACACCTTC. Translation: CSVARVNGGYTF.

This chain joins TRBV4-3 and TRBJ2-3; 8 nucleotides line up with TRBD2. CDR1 is LGHNA and CDR2 is YSLEER in the germline V gene. With 1 base clipped from V and 5 bases from J, the junction kept 8 bases outside the gene matches. The CDR3 contains 16 residues. CDR3: CASSQGSDLAGDTQYF. CDR3 nucleotides: TGCGCCAGCAGCCAAGGGTCGGATCTAGCGGGAGATACGCAGTATTTT.

This sequence joins TRBV10-3 and TRBJ1-1; 7 positions agree with TRBD1. The CDR3 extends over 14 amino acids. Looked up from germline, CDR1 is ENHRY and CDR2 is SYGVKD. J was trimmed by 2 bases and V by 5 bases; bases with no gene match: 5. The DNA of the CDR3 is TGTGCCATCAGTTCGGGACAGAAAAACACTGAAGCTTTCTTT. Translating gives CAISSGQKNTEAFF.

The genes are TRBV29-1 and TRBJ2-7; 7 nucleotides align to TRBD1. This CDR3 is built from 12 residues. The V gene end was trimmed by 6 bases and the J gene end by 4 bases; junction bases not matched to a gene: 6. The germline gives CDR1 SQVTM, CDR2 ANQGSEA. CDR3 loop: CSVSGTVYEQYF. DNA for the CDR3: TGCAGCGTCTCCGGGACAGTGTACGAGCAGTACTTC.

The rearrangement joins TRBV6-5 to TRBJ2-5; D ambiguous. Germline CDR1 MNHEY, CDR2 SVGAGI. With 2 bases removed from V and 5 bases from J, the gap between germline ends came to 15 bases. The CDR3 spans 15 residues. DNA for the CDR3: TGTGCCAGCAGTTACACGAAACTCCCGCGGGAGACCCAGTACTTC. Protein product: CASSYTKLPRETQYF.

This chain connects TRBV4-3 to TRBJ2-1; 9 bases agree with TRBD1. The J segment lost 7 bases and the V segment lost 4 bases, leaving 11 bases of the junction unmatched. CDR1 is LGHNA and CDR2 is YSLEER in the germline V gene. The CDR3 has 16 residues. The CDR3 DNA is TGCGCCAGCAGCCCAGGACAGGGGATGTGGGGGAATGAGCAGTTCTTC. Its protein is CASSPGQGMWGNEQFF.

The chain has TRBV28 and TRBJ2-7, with no clear D. The V gene lost 5 bases and the J gene lost 3 bases, with 8 bases spanning the gap. Germline V CDR1 and CDR2: MDHEN, SYDVKM. The CDR3 has 12 amino acids. The CDR3 loop reads CASSMSRYEQYF. In DNA, the CDR3 is TGTGCCAGCAGTATGTCCCGCTACGAGCAGTACTTC.

The chain combines TRBV5-1 with TRBJ2-7; 14 bases align to TRBD2. In germline, CDR1 is SGHRS, CDR2 YFSETQ. This CDR3 has 16 residues. V was pared by 1 base and J by 7 bases, with 7 bases of the junction left unmatched. The CDR3: CASSLTTSGGAIEQYF. CDR3 bases: TGCGCCAGCAGCTTGACGACTAGCGGGGGGGCGATTGAGCAGTACTTC.

The chain couples TRBV30 to TRBJ1-1; 7 bases match TRBD1. Per germline, CDR1 GTSNPN and CDR2 SVGIG (reference sequence). V was clipped by 4 bases and J by 4 bases; unmatched bases: 6. This CDR3 contains 13 residues. The CDR3 coding sequence is TGTGCCTGGAACAGGGGCGCGAGCACTGAAGCTTTCTTT. It yields the protein CAWNRGASTEAFF.

This rearrangement joins TRBV5-4 to TRBJ2-3, with 8 bases identical to TRBD2. CDR3 length: 16 residues. J was trimmed by 2 bases and V by 1 base; bases with no gene match: 6. Germline CDR1 is SGHNT and CDR2 is YYREEE (reference sequence). The CDR3 DNA sequence: TGTGCCAGCAGCTTGAATGGCGGGAGGTCCACAGATACGCAGTATTTT. Amino acid sequence: CASSLNGGRSTDTQYF. Full variable domain (remainder filled in from reference TRBV5-4 and TRBJ2-3): ETGVTQSPTHLIKTRGQQVTLRCSSQSGHNTVSWYQQALGQGPQFIFQYYREEENGRGNFPPRFSGLQFPNYSSELNVNALELDDSALYLCASSLNGGRSTDTQYFGPGTRLTVL.

This rearrangement joins TRBV2 to TRBJ1-1, with a possible D match to TRBD1 (5 bases). The CDR3 runs 14 residues. CDR1 is SNHLY and CDR2 is FYNNEI in the germline V gene. Trimming pared 2 bases from V and 4 bases from J, leaving 11 bases between. The CDR3 sequence is CASSELGEGTEAFF. The CDR3 nucleotides read TGTGCCAGCAGTGAATTGGGGGAGGGCACTGAAGCTTTCTTT.

V and J are TRBV10-3 and TRBJ2-2; 8 nucleotides line up with TRBD1. The CDR3 sequence is 18 residues long. CDR1 ENHRY and CDR2 SYGVKD come from the germline V gene. V was clipped by 2 bases and J by 6 bases; unmatched bases: 14. The DNA of the CDR3 is TGTGCCATCAGTGAGCCAAGCAGAGGAAAGGGACAGGCCGGGGAGCTGTTTTTT. Amino acid sequence: CAISEPSRGKGQAGELFF.

J is TRBJ1-5 and V is TRBV19; D gene ambiguous. The CDR3 length is 14 residues. The V gene's germline CDR1 is LNHDA and CDR2 SQIVND (reference sequence). Trimming left V 3 bases short and J 4 bases short, with 10 bases between. The CDR3 spells CASSIPGKNQPQHF. DNA of the CDR3: TGTGCCAGTAGTATTCCCGGGAAGAATCAGCCCCAGCATTTT.

The rearrangement joins TRBV6-5 to TRBJ2-7, with D uncertain. Germline V lookup: CDR1 MNHEY, CDR2 SVGAGI. Trimming took 2 bases from V and 0 from J, leaving 8 bases between them. The CDR3 extends over 14 amino acids. CDR3 nucleotides: TGTGCCAGCAGTTACGGGCTCCACTCCTACGAGCAGTACTTC. Its translation is CASSYGLHSYEQYF.

The chain couples TRBV6-1 to TRBJ1-4, with D unresolved. This CDR3 is built from 15 residues. The V end was cut by 6 bases, the J end by 0 bases, with 11 bases between. Per germline, CDR1 MNHNS and CDR2 SASEGT. CDR3 amino acids: CASRRDTATNEKLFF. For the CDR3, the DNA is TGTGCCAGCAGGAGGGATACTGCAACTAATGAAAAACTGTTTTTT.

The chain has TRBV10-3 and TRBJ1-5, with no clear D. With 0 bases removed from V and 4 bases from J, the gap between germline ends came to 7 bases. Germline CDR1 ENHRY, CDR2 SYGVKD. The CDR3 is 14 amino acids. CDR3 sequence: CAISESFGNQPQHF. The CDR3, as DNA: TGTGCCATCAGTGAGTCGTTCGGGAATCAGCCCCAGCATTTT.

The genes are TRBV11-3 and TRBJ2-1, with TRBD2 matching 11 bases. V gave up 1 base and J gave up 5 bases; unmatched junction bases: 4. The germline gives CDR1 SGHNT, CDR2 YENEEA. This CDR3 has 16 amino acids. CDR3 DNA: TGTGCCAGCAGCTTAGCTCTAGCGGGAGGACACAATGAGCAGTTCTTC. It is translated as CASSLALAGGHNEQFF. The variable domain in full, with the rest retrieved from reference TRBV11-3 and TRBJ2-1, is EAGVVQSPRYKIIEKKQPVAFWCNPISGHNTLYWYLQNLGQGPELLIRYENEEAVDDSQLPKDRFSAERLKGVDSTLKIQPAELGDSAVYLCASSLALAGGHNEQFFGPGTRLTVL.

This sequence joins TRBV18 and TRBJ2-7; 9 bases agree with TRBD2. This CDR3 region has 14 residues. Trimming removed 3 bases from V and 3 bases from J; junction bases left unmatched: 3. CDR1 and CDR2 (germline): KGHSH, LQKENI. The CDR3 loop reads CASSPGLAHYEQYF. The CDR3 DNA sequence: TGTGCCAGCTCACCGGGACTAGCCCACTACGAGCAGTACTTC.

V gene TRBV7-2 combines with J gene TRBJ1-3; D not resolved. Per germline, CDR1 SGHTA and CDR2 FQGNSA. With 1 base removed from V and 1 base from J, the gap between germline ends came to 5 bases. This CDR3 comprises 14 residues. CDR3 DNA: TGTGCCAGCAGCTTAGTCAGTTCTGGAAACACCATATATTTT. Its translation is CASSLVSSGNTIYF.